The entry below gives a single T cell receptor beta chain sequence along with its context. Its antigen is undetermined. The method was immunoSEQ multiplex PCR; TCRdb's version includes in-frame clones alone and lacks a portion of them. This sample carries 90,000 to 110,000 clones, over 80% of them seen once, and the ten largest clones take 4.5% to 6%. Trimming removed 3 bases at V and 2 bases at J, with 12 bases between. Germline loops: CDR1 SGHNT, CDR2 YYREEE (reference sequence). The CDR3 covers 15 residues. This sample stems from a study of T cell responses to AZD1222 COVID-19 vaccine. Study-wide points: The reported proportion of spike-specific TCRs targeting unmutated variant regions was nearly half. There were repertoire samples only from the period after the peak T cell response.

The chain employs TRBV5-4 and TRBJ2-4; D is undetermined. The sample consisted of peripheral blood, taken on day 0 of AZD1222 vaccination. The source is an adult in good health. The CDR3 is CASSSSVETKNIQYF. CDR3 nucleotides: TGTGCCAGCAGCTCGTCAGTGGAGACCAAAAACATTCAGTACTTC.